This paragraph covers one T cell receptor beta chain sequence. Data came from immunoSEQ multiplex PCR; TCRdb stores just in-frame clones and leaves some out. Here the sample spans about 58,000 clones, around nine tenths being singletons. The data derive from a study of blood T cell repertoires in COVID-19. Turning to the study itself: The origin of the acute and convalescent COVID-19 samples was the United States, Italy and Spain.

The CDR3 totals 14 residues. The junction had 9 bases not matched to a gene; V was cut back by 5 bases and J by 6 bases. Germline CDR1 and CDR2: KGHSH and LQKENI. V gene TRBV18 combines with J gene TRBJ1-1; 7 nucleotides match TRBD1. The specimen sequenced was peripheral blood. This receptor was obtained from a woman aged 60-75 years with active COVID-19. The CDR3 loop reads CASSAGTETSEAFF. As DNA, the CDR3 is TGTGCCAGCTCAGCCGGGACAGAAACTTCTGAAGCTTTCTTT.